Detailed here is one TCR beta chain. As the sequencing template, cDNA was produced by extracting RNA and reverse transcribing it. Some clones are missing from TCRdb's copy, which holds only in-frame ones; the method was immunoSEQ multiplex PCR. This table holds approximately 120,000 clones, about 51% found once. These data belong to a study of CD8+ T cells in alopecia areata. Germline CDR1 MNHEY, CDR2 SMNVEV (reference sequence). The ends were cut back, 5 bases at V and 4 bases at J, with 9 bases in the middle. This CDR3 has 12 residues. This receptor was identified in a human donor with alopecia areata. Sequences were obtained from NKG2D-low CD8+ T cells sorted from blood. The V call is TRBV27, the J call TRBJ2-7; tentative D call: TRBD1 (5 bases). The CDR3 loop is CASSPQGYEQYF. In nucleotides, the CDR3 is TGTGCCAGCAGTCCTCAGGGTTACGAGCAGTACTTC.